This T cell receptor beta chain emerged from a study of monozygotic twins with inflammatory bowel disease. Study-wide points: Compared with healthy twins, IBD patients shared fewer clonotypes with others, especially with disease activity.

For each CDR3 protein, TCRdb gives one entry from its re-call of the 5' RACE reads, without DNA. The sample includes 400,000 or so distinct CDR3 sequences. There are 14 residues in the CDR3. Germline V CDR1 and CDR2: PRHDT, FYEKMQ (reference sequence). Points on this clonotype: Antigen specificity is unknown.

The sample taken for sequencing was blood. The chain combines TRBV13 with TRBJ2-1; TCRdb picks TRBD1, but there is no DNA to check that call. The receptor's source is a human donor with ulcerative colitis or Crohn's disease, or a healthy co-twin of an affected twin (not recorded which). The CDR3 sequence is CASSSYRVRNEQFF.